These 3 T cell receptor beta chains share one sample of origin, sequenced in a study of PD-1 blockade in classical Hodgkin lymphoma. Data came from immunoSEQ multiplex PCR; TCRdb stores just in-frame clones and leaves some out. The table shows about 14,000 clones, with about 89% occurring only once. This sample's time point: newly diagnosed, previously untreated cHL patient sample. Magnetic negative selection was used to purify CD8+ T cells from thawed PBMCs. Sequencing input: CD8+ T cells from blood. The receptor set was obtained from a human donor with classical Hodgkin lymphoma.

V usage is TRBV7-8 and J usage is TRBJ2-5, with D unclear. The V end was cut by 1 base, the J end by 2 bases, with 11 bases between. The CDR3 has 15 residues. Germline V gives CDR1 SGHVS, CDR2 FQNEAQ. The CDR3: CASSLDWGRQETQYF. CDR3 nucleotides: TGTGCCAGCAGCTTAGATTGGGGAAGACAAGAGACCCAGTACTTC.

The genes are TRBV4-1 and TRBJ2-5; 11 nucleotides line up with TRBD2. Germline CDR1 MGHRA, CDR2 YSYEKL. The V gene end was trimmed by 3 bases and the J gene end by 1 base; junction bases not matched to a gene: 4. The CDR3 loop spans 16 amino acids. CDR3 DNA: TGCGCCAGCAGCCAGACGGGACTAGCGGCCCAAGAGACCCAGTACTTC. This gives the protein CASSQTGLAAQETQYF.

The CDR3: CASSFGTANTGELFF. The DNA for the CDR3 is TGCGCCAGCAGCTTCGGGACAGCGAACACCGGGGAGCTGTTTTTT. The chain couples TRBV4-1 to TRBJ2-2; TRBD1 agrees at 7 bases. The ends lost 5 bases at V and 0 bases at J; junction bases unmatched: 3. CDR1 is MGHRA, CDR2 YSYEKL, per germline. The CDR3 is 15 amino acids.